The present T cell receptor (beta chain) was sequenced within a study of blood T cell repertoires in COVID-19. Sequencing was performed with immunoSEQ multiplex PCR; in TCRdb, only in-frame clones are kept and a portion is missing. The repertoire holds about 150,000 clones, with 80% to 90% as singletons. Germline loops: CDR1 ENHRY, CDR2 SYGVKD. The CDR3 is 14 residues long. V lost 3 bases and J 6 bases, leaving 11 bases between the germline ends. This TCR was recovered from a man younger than 35 with COVID-19, enrolled during active disease. The V gene is TRBV10-3, the J gene TRBJ2-2, with D possibly TRBD1 on 6 matching bases. What was sequenced was peripheral blood. CDR3 in DNA: TGTGCCATCAGTGATGGGACATTCCCCGGGGAGCTGTTTTTT. As protein: CAISDGTFPGELFF.